The following is a TCR beta chain sequence with its context. As yet, its antigen is unknown. The sample belongs to a study of metastatic and nonmetastatic thyroid tumors. The wider study: For malignant and benign thyroid patients, tumor or nodule tissue and blood were the sources whose repertoires were compared.

Regarding the study as a whole: Malignant thyroid tumors reportedly exceeded benign nodules significantly in TCR beta diversity, with the difference appearing in blood and tumor.

Under the authors' procedure: The study's classifier, a distant-metastasis tool for papillary thyroid cancer, was built using CDR3 differences across clinicopathological groups. TCRdb re-clonotyped the PCR reads via MiXCR. None of the V and J calls come from the authors' own analysis; TCRdb made them. The sample records about 46,000 clones, about 25% being singletons. No treatment of any kind had been given to any patient before thyroid surgery. Material: blood. The TCR sequence derives from a male donor with papillary thyroid cancer or a benign thyroid nodule (not recorded which). Some clones in this sample may be carry-over from other donors' samples.

The CDR3 DNA sequence: TGCAGTGCTTCCGGACTAGCAGGGTCTGACAATGAGCAGTTCTTC. Its protein product is CSASGLAGSDNEQFF. This chain connects TRBV20-1 to TRBJ2-1, with TRBD2 identical over 8 bases. Germline loops: CDR1 DFQATT, CDR2 SNEGSKA (reference sequence). The CDR3 runs 15 residues. V was pared by 5 bases and J by 5 bases, with 11 bases of the junction left unmatched.